These T cell receptor beta chains were read from a single sample in a study of T cell repertoires in cytomegalovirus infection. These receptors lack a known antigen. TCRdb reprocessed the reads with MiXCR, giving one entry per CDR3 protein. Of approximately 910,000 distinct CDR3 sequences in the sample, around a third were seen once. The source was cultured CD8+ T cells from PBMCs, collected from culture after CMV antigen stimulation. The receptors here all came from a human donor in good health (CMV status not recorded). Some clones in this sample may be carry-over from other donors' samples. Each CDR3 is given with its conserved first and last residue. The D gene is left open where the match is weak. Expanded clones get a size class; other rows say once, few or many, or leave the size out.

. | . | TRBJ2-1 | TRBV7-9 | CASTLARSSYNEQFF | TGTGCCAGCACCCTAGCGAGGAGCTCCTACAATGAGCAGTTCTTC
. | . | TRBJ1-5 | TRBV20-1 | CSAPDGQISNQSQHF | TGCAGTGCTCCGGACGGCCAGATAAGCAATCAGTCCCAGCATTTT
TRBD2 | many | TRBJ2-1 | TRBV7-8 | CASTSWEAGAISPSSYNEQFF | TGTGCCAGCACCTCTTGGGAAGCGGGGGCCATTTCCCCGAGCTCCTACAATGAGCAGTTCTTC
. | few | TRBJ1-2 | TRBV7-9 | CASSPFTDPYGYTF | TGTGCCAGCAGCCCCTTTACAGATCCCTATGGCTACACCTTC
. | many | TRBJ2-2 | TRBV7-2 | CARGDDEGRGGELFF | TGTGCAAGAGGGGACGACGAGGGGCGGGGCGGGGAGCTGTTTTTT
TRBD1 | . | TRBJ1-4 | TRBV28 | CASSPSTGSNNEKLFF | TGTGCCAGCAGTCCCTCGACAGGGAGCAATAATGAAAAACTGTTTTTT
. | many | TRBJ2-1 | TRBV7-6 | CASSPHPDISRSYNEQFF | TGTGCCAGCAGCCCCCACCCGGACATTAGTCGCTCCTACAATGAGCAGTTCTTC
. | . | TRBJ2-1 | TRBV4-1 | CASSQDQAGSPNEQFF | TGCGCCAGCAGCCAAGATCAGGCGGGTTCCCCCAATGAGCAGTTCTTC
. | . | TRBJ2-3 | TRBV6-2/TRBV6-3 | CASSYSEGLTDTQYF | TGTGCCAGCAGTTACTCGGAGGGCCTGACAGATACGCAGTATTTT
. | few | TRBJ2-1 | TRBV5-6 | CASSSGQLMIF | TGTGCCAGCAGCTCCGGACAGTTAATGATCTTC
. | . | TRBJ2-3 | TRBV11-3 | CANSAWSGGDTQYF | TGTGCCAACAGTGCCTGGAGTGGAGGAGATACGCAGTATTTT
. | many | TRBJ1-1 | TRBV5-1 | CASSLLRDGNTEAFF | TGCGCCAGCAGCTTGTTGAGGGACGGGAACACTGAAGCTTTCTTT
TRBD2 | few | TRBJ2-3 | TRBV29-1 | CSVEDPFAARGLASDTQYF | TGCAGCGTTGAAGACCCCTTTGCGGCGCGGGGGTTGGCCTCAGATACGCAGTATTTT
. | . | TRBJ2-1 | TRBV20-1 | CSAPTGQPPYNEQFF | TGCAGTGCTCCTACCGGACAGCCACCTTACAATGAGCAGTTCTTC
TRBD1 | . | TRBJ1-1 | TRBV7-9 | CASSSVGQGSTEAFF | TGTGCCAGCAGCTCCGTTGGACAGGGAAGCACTGAAGCTTTCTTT